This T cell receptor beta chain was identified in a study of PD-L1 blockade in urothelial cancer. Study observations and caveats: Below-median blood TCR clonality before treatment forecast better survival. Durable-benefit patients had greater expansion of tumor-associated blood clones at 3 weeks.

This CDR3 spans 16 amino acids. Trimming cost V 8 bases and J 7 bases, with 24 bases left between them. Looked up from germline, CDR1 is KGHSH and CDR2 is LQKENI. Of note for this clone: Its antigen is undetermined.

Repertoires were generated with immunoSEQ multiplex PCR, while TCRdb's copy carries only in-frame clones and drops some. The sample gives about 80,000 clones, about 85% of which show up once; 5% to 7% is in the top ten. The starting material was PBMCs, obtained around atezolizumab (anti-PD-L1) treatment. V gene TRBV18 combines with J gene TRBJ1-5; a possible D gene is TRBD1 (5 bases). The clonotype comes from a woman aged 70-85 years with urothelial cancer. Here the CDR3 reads CASAISPVSGRQPQHF. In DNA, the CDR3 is TGTGCCAGCGCCATTTCACCTGTATCAGGGAGGCAGCCCCAGCATTTT.